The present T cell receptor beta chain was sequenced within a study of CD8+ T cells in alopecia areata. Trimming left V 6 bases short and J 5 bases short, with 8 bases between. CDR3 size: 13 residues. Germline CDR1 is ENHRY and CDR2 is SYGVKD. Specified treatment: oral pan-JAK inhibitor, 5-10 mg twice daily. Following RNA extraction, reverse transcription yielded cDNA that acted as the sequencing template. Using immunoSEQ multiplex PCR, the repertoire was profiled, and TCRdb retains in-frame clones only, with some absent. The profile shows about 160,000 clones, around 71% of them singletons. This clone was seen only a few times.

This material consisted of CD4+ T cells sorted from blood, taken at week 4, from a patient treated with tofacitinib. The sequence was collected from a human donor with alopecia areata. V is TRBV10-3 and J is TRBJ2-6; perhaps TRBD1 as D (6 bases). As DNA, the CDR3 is TGTGCCATCAGCGGGGACAGGGCCAACGTCCTGACTTTC. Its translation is CAISGDRANVLTF.